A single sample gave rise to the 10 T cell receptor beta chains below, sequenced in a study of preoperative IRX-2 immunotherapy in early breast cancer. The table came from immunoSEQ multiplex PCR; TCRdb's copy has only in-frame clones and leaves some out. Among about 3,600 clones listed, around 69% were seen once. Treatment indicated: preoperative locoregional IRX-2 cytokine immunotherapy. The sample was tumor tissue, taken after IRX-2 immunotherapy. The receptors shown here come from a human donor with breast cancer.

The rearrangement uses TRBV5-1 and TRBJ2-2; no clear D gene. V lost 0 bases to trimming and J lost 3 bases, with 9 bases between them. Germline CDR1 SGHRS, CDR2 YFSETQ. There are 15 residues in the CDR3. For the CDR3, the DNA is TGCGCCAGCAGCTTGGTCGGTGGGGACACCGGGGAGCTGTTTTTT. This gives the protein CASSLVGGDTGELFF.

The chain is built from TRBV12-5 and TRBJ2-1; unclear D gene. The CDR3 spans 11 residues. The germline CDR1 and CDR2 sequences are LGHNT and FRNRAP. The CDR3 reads CASKRANPQFF. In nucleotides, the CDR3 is TGTGCCAGCAAAAGGGCTAACCCACAGTTCTTC.

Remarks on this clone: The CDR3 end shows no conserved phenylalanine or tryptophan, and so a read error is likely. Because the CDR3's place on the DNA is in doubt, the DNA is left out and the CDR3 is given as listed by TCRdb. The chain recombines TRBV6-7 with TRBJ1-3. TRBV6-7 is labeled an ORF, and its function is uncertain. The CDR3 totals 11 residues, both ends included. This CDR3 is CASSYSRWQRP.

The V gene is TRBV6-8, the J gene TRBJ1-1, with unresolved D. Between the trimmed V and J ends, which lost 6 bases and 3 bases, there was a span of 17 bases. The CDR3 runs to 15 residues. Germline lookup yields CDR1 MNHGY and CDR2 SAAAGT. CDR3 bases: TGTGCCAGCAGCCCCCGCCCCCGGAGGGACACTGAAGCTTTCTTT. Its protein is CASSPRPRRDTEAFF.

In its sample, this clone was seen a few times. The CDR3 sequence is CASSTNYGTNREQYF. The CDR3, as DNA: TGTGCCAGTAGTACAAACTACGGGACTAACAGGGAGCAGTACTTC. The rearrangement joins TRBV19 to TRBJ2-7, with 7 nucleotides matching TRBD2. Looked up from germline, CDR1 is LNHDA and CDR2 is SQIVND (reference sequence). V was clipped by 4 bases and J by 7 bases; unmatched bases: 13. This CDR3 contains 15 residues. The full variable domain, rest sourced from reference TRBV19 and TRBJ2-7, is DGGITQSPKYLFRKEGQNVTLSCEQNLNHDAMYWYRQDPGQGLRLIYYSQIVNDFQKGDIAEGYSVSREKKESFPLTVTSAQKNPTAFYLCASSTNYGTNREQYFGPGTRLTVT.

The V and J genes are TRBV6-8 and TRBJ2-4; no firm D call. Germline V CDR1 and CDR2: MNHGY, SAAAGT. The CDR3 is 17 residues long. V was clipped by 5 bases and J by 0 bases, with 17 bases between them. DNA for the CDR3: TGTGCCAGCAGTGATTGGCTACCGAGCCTAGCCAAAAACATTCAGTACTTC. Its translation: CASSDWLPSLAKNIQYF.

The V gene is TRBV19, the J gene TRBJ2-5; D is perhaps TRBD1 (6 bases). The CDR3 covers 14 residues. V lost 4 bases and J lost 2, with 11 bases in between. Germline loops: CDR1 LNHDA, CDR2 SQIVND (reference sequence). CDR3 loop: CASSTRQVQETQYF. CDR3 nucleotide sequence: TGTGCCAGTAGTACCCGACAGGTACAAGAGACCCAGTACTTC.

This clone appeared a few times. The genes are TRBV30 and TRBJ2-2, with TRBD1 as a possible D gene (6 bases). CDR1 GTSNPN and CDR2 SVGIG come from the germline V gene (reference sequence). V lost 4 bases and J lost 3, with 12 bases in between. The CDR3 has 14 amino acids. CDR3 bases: TGTGCCTGGACAGGGGTACGCTACACCGGGGAGCTGTTTTTT. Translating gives CAWTGVRYTGELFF.

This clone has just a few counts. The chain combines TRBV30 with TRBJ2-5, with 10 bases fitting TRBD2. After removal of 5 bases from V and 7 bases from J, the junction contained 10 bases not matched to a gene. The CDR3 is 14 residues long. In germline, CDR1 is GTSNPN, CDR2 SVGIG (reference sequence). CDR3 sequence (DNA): TGTGCCTGGTTTGGACTAGCGGAGAGGGGGACCCAGTACTTC. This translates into CAWFGLAERGTQYF.

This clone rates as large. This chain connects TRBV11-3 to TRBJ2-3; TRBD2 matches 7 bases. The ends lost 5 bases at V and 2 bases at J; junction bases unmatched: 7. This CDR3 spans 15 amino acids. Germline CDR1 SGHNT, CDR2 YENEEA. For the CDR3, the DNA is TGTGCCAGCAGCATACCTAGCGGCCTCACAGATACGCAGTATTTT. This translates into CASSIPSGLTDTQYF.